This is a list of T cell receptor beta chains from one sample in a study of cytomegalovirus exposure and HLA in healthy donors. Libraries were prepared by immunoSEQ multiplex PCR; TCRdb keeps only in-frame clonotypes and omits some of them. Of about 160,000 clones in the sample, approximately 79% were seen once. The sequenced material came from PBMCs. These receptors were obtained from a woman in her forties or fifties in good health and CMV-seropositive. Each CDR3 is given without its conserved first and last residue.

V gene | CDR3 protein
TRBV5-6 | ASSLGGQGYNSPLH
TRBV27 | ASRPYRGVNTEAF
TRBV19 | ASSIGGQGTYEQY
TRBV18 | ASSLAGTGNSPLH
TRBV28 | ASSLYRGQETQY
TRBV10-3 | AISEQFNYGYT
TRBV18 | ASSPGQLISYEQY
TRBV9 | ASSVTSGNTIY
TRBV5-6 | ASSLLSASGGSEQF
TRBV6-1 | ASRVDRVGYNEQF
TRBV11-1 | ASRLWGGLSTDTQY
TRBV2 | ASSGASRGGTDTQY
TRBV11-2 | ASSSTGSTEAF
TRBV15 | ATSRPDQPQH
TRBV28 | ASTDRYYGYT
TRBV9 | ASSVATGSSYEQY
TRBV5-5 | ASSTGQGPNSPLH
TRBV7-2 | ASSWYRDTEAF
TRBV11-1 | ASTGTGFYEQY
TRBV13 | ASSLEQGSSPLH
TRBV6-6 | ATETGADSPLH
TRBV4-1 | ASSQVHGGNTYEQF
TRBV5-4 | ASSSGTSGSSYEQY
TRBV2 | ASSVERGKICEQY
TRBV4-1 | ASSQGNRSPTDTQY
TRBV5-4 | ASSLGPEGSEQY
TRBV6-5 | ASSYTDSRGGTQY
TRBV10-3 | AIRGEGQGYGYT
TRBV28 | ASSPAGRAMDEQY
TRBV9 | ASSVGDTESEQY
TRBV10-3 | ASGETYEQY
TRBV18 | ASSQGGSKTQY
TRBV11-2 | ASSAGGYEQY
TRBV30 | AWSGQGEGEQY
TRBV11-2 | ASTQGQGRGELF
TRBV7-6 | ASSYRVGNIQY
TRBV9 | ASSVAGEQF
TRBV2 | ASRGGSGGQETQY
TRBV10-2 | ASRQAYGNQPQH
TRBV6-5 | ASHSGGTGDTQY
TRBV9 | ASSPPTAGPYEQY
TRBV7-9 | ASSWTGSSYEQY
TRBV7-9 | ASSLTGTGIQNTEAF
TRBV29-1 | SADRGSNTGELF
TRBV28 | ASSYDGNYEQY
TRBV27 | ASSRLAGGFHEQY
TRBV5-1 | ASSLRQGRSEQY
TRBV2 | ASSGSSGGSYEQY
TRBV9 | ASSGTGGENSNQPQH